This T cell receptor (beta chain) was recorded in a study of cytomegalovirus exposure and HLA in healthy donors. A multiplex PCR was run with 60 Vbeta primers and 13 Jbeta primers. Generated by immunoSEQ multiplex PCR, the TCRdb table keeps only in-frame clones and is missing some. Here the sample spans fewer than 200,000 clones, under 80% being singletons. V dropped 0 bases and J dropped 1 base, with 5 bases sitting between them. The CDR3 has 13 amino acids. CDR1 is SGDLS, CDR2 YYNGEE, per germline. The rearrangement links TRBV9 to TRBJ2-7; D uncertain. The clonotype originates from a female donor in good health and CMV-seronegative. Sequenced input: PBMCs. The CDR3 bases are TGTGCCAGCAGCGTAGGTCAGTCCTACGAGCAGTACTTC. It codes for CASSVGQSYEQYF.